Below are 30 T cell receptor beta chains sequenced from a single sample in a study of cytomegalovirus exposure and HLA in healthy donors. Use of 60 Vbeta and 13 Jbeta primers characterized the PCR. Libraries were prepared by immunoSEQ multiplex PCR; TCRdb keeps only in-frame clonotypes and omits some of them. Of over 150,000 clones in the sample, around 79% were seen once. Sequencing was done on a sample of PBMCs. The receptors stem from a male donor in good health and CMV-seropositive.

The chain combines TRBV9 with TRBJ1-2, with 9 bases identical to TRBD1. The CDR3 covers 13 residues. J was trimmed by 8 bases and V by 3 bases; bases with no gene match: 5. CDR1 and CDR2 (germline): SGDLS, YYNGEE. CDR3 protein: CASSAGTGLGYTF. The CDR3 DNA reads TGTGCCAGCAGCGCCGGGACAGGGCTCGGCTACACCTTC. The full variable domain, in which reference TRBV9 and TRBJ1-2 provide the parts outside the CDR3, is DSGVTQTPKHLITATGQRVTLRCSPRSGDLSVYWYQQSLDQGLQFLIQYYNGEERAKGNILERFSAQQFPDLHSELNLSSLELGDSALYFCASSAGTGLGYTFGSGTRLTVV.

This chain links TRBV7-2 with TRBJ1-1; D not resolved. Germline loops: CDR1 SGHTA, CDR2 FQGNSA. The CDR3 totals 14 residues. The V end was cut by 5 bases, the J end by 0 bases, with 10 bases between. The CDR3: CASSPTGLNTEAFF. For the CDR3, the DNA is TGTGCCAGCAGCCCTACGGGTTTGAACACTGAAGCTTTCTTT.

The chain couples TRBV30 to TRBJ1-3, with D possibly TRBD1 on 5 matching bases. The germline V and J ends were trimmed by 6 bases and 4 bases, with 22 bases remaining between them. The CDR3 has 16 amino acids. Germline CDR1 GTSNPN, CDR2 SVGIG (reference sequence). The CDR3 DNA reads as TGTGCCTGCTGGATCGGGGGGACGGTCCAAGGAAACACCATATATTTT. Translating gives CACWIGGTVQGNTIYF.

This clone has a count of ten or more. V gene TRBV5-1 combines with J gene TRBJ2-2; 7 positions agree with TRBD2. V trimming: 2 bases; J trimming: 6 bases; junction bases outside the gene matches: 7. The germline CDR1 and CDR2 sequences are SGHRS and YFSETQ. This CDR3 contains 15 residues. The CDR3 reads CASSFRREGAGELFF. In DNA, the CDR3 is TGCGCCAGCAGCTTTCGCAGGGAGGGCGCCGGGGAGCTGTTTTTT.

The chain couples TRBV19 to TRBJ1-2; tentatively, D is TRBD1 (6 bases). V was shortened by 1 base and J by 4 bases, with 10 bases between the two germline ends. The CDR3 contains 14 residues. Per the germline V gene, CDR1 is LNHDA and CDR2 is SQIVND (reference sequence). CDR3 DNA: TGTGCCAGTAGTATAGCTGGACAGCTCTATGGCTACACCTTC. Residues: CASSIAGQLYGYTF.

The genes are TRBV20-1 and TRBJ2-7; no clear D gene. Trimming removed 4 bases at V and 4 bases at J, with 8 bases between. The CDR3 spans 11 residues. From germline, CDR1 is DFQATT and CDR2 SNEGSKA (reference sequence). CDR3 sequence: CSATQSYEQYF. CDR3 nucleotides: TGCAGTGCTACACAGAGTTACGAGCAGTACTTC.

The V gene is TRBV7-6, the J gene TRBJ1-2; 7 nucleotides agree with TRBD1. This CDR3 has 13 amino acids. Germline CDR1 and CDR2: SGHVS and FNYEAQ. J lost 4 bases, V lost 4 bases, and 3 bases had no gene match. CDR3 in amino acids: CASSYRGSYGYTF. The CDR3, as DNA: TGTGCCAGCAGCTACAGGGGAAGCTATGGCTACACCTTC.

The V gene is TRBV25-1, the J gene TRBJ2-2; TRBD1 might be the D (6 bases). The germline gives CDR1 MGHDK, CDR2 SYGVNS. V shed 2 bases and J shed 6 bases, with 13 bases lying between them. The CDR3 sequence is 15 residues long. The chain's CDR3 is CASSEGNRDAGELFF. The CDR3 DNA is TGTGCCAGCAGTGAAGGTAACAGGGACGCCGGGGAGCTGTTTTTT.

The genes are TRBV5-1 and TRBJ2-1; 8 positions match TRBD2. Germline V CDR1 and CDR2: SGHRS, YFSETQ. The ends lost 1 base at V and 7 bases at J; junction bases unmatched: 7. CDR3 length: 15 residues. The CDR3 nucleotides read TGCGCCAGCAGCTTGAACGGGGGGGGAGAGAATGAGCAGTTCTTC. This sequence encodes CASSLNGGGENEQFF. Using reference TRBV5-1 and TRBJ2-1 for the parts outside the CDR3, the full variable domain is KAGVTQTPRYLIKTRGQQVTLSCSPISGHRSVSWYQQTPGQGLQFLFEYFSETQRNKGNFPGRFSGRQFSNSRSEMNVSTLELGDSALYLCASSLNGGGENEQFFGPGTRLTVL.

A few counts support this clone. CDR3 sequence: CASSLTSGNTDTQYF. In DNA form, the CDR3 reads TGCGCCAGCAGCTTGACTAGCGGAAACACAGATACGCAGTATTTT. The chain carries TRBV5-1 and TRBJ2-3; 8 bases line up with TRBD2. Unmatched junction bases numbered 3, after V lost 1 base and J lost 2 bases. The CDR3 length is 15 residues. Germline V gives CDR1 SGHRS, CDR2 YFSETQ.

This clone was detected once. The J gene is TRBJ2-7, the V gene TRBV7-6; a possible D gene is TRBD1 (6 bases). The CDR3 contains 13 residues. V was trimmed by 5 bases and J by 6 bases, leaving 14 bases between them. Germline loops: CDR1 SGHVS, CDR2 FNYEAQ. This CDR3 reads CASSARGYSEQYF. DNA for the CDR3: TGTGCCAGCAGCGCCAGGGGTTATAGCGAGCAGTACTTC.

This clone came up once. V is TRBV2 and J is TRBJ2-1, with TRBD2 matching over 10 bases. This CDR3 has 16 amino acids. The V gene end was trimmed by 3 bases and the J gene end by 2 bases; junction bases not matched to a gene: 4. Germline V CDR1 and CDR2: SNHLY, FYNNEI. The CDR3 loop reads CASSDPAGGPYNEQFF. CDR3 nucleotides: TGTGCCAGCAGTGACCCAGCGGGGGGGCCCTACAATGAGCAGTTCTTC.

The chain uses TRBV4-1 and TRBJ2-3; tentatively, D is TRBD1 (5 bases). Looked up from germline, CDR1 is MGHRA and CDR2 is YSYEKL. There are 15 residues in the CDR3. V lost 0 bases, J lost 5 bases, and 12 bases lay in between. The DNA of the CDR3 is TGCGCCAGCAGCCAAGAGGGGCTAGTGAGAGATACGCAGTATTTT. It encodes CASSQEGLVRDTQYF.

The chain carries TRBV5-5 and TRBJ1-1; possibly TRBD1 for D (6 bases). The CDR3 has 14 residues. The V gene's germline CDR1 is SGHKS and CDR2 YYEKEE (reference sequence). Trimming shortened V by 0 bases and J by 1 base, and 7 bases separated the two germline ends. The CDR3 DNA sequence: TGTGCCAGCAGCTTGGGACAGGAGAACACTGAAGCTTTCTTT. It codes for CASSLGQENTEAFF. Drawing the rest from reference TRBV5-5 and TRBJ1-1, the complete variable domain is DAGVTQSPTHLIKTRGQQVTLRCSPISGHKSVSWYQQVLGQGPQFIFQYYEKEERGRGNFPDRFSARQFPNYSSELNVNALLLGDSALYLCASSLGQENTEAFFGQGTRLTVV.

This chain joins TRBV9 and TRBJ2-2, with D perhaps TRBD2 (6 bases). Trimming cost V 0 bases and J 8 bases, with 23 bases left between them. CDR1 SGDLS and CDR2 YYNGEE come from the germline V gene. The CDR3 is 18 amino acids. The chain's CDR3 is CASSVEGGTRGVVGELFF. The CDR3 DNA reads as TGTGCCAGCAGCGTAGAAGGTGGGACTCGGGGTGTGGTAGGGGAGCTGTTTTTT.

In DNA form, the CDR3 reads TGTGCCAGCAGCTTAGTCACAACCTACGAGCAGTACTTC. Translating gives CASSLVTTYEQYF. This chain uses TRBV7-2 with TRBJ2-7; D uncertain. CDR1 SGHTA and CDR2 FQGNSA come from the germline V gene. V was pared by 1 base and J by 2 bases, with 6 bases between. The CDR3 consists of 13 residues.

This clone was detected a few times. The chain combines TRBV13 with TRBJ1-2; 8 bases match TRBD1. Looked up from germline, CDR1 is PRHDT and CDR2 is FYEKMQ (reference sequence). V lost 5 bases and J lost 3; bases outside the gene matches: 2. This CDR3 is built from 13 residues. The DNA of the CDR3 is TGTGCCAGCAGCGAGGACAGGGACTATGGCTACACCTTC. Protein product: CASSEDRDYGYTF.

This clone was observed a handful of times. The V gene is TRBV19, the J gene TRBJ2-1, with 9 bases identical to TRBD1. The J segment lost 8 bases and the V segment lost 7 bases, leaving 12 bases of the junction unmatched. Looked up from germline, CDR1 is LNHDA and CDR2 is SQIVND (reference sequence). There are 15 residues in the CDR3. The chain's CDR3 is CASTRVGTGMHEQFF. The CDR3 nucleotides read TGTGCCAGTACGCGCGTTGGGACAGGGATGCATGAGCAGTTCTTC.

V is TRBV6-1 and J is TRBJ2-5; D is possibly TRBD2 (5 bases). The ends were cut back, 8 bases at V and 2 bases at J, with 12 bases in the middle. The CDR3 covers 13 residues. Per germline, CDR1 MNHNS and CDR2 SASEGT. The DNA for the CDR3 is TGTGCCAGCGCTGTCGGGGATCAAGAGACCCAGTACTTC. Its translation is CASAVGDQETQYF.

The V and J genes are TRBV19 and TRBJ1-5, with 8 bases aligning to TRBD1. CDR3 length: 15 residues. Germline loops: CDR1 LNHDA, CDR2 SQIVND (reference sequence). Unmatched junction bases numbered 10, after V lost 5 bases and J lost 7 bases. CDR3 sequence reads: CASSFDRGELQPQHF. CDR3 nucleotide sequence: TGTGCCAGTAGTTTCGACAGGGGAGAATTACAGCCCCAGCATTTT.

The chain's CDR3 is CASSVGAQVPTEAFF. The CDR3 coding sequence is TGTGCCAGCAGCGTAGGGGCCCAGGTGCCCACTGAAGCTTTCTTT. This chain connects TRBV9 to TRBJ1-1; no clear D gene. The germline V and J ends were trimmed by 0 bases and 4 bases, with 13 bases remaining between them. The germline CDR1 and CDR2 sequences are SGDLS and YYNGEE. The CDR3 contains 15 residues. The whole variable domain, remainder taken from reference TRBV9 and TRBJ1-1, is DSGVTQTPKHLITATGQRVTLRCSPRSGDLSVYWYQQSLDQGLQFLIQYYNGEERAKGNILERFSAQQFPDLHSELNLSSLELGDSALYFCASSVGAQVPTEAFFGQGTRLTVV.

The table lists this clone with a count of one. This chain connects TRBV7-9 to TRBJ2-3, with 16 bases identical to TRBD2. The V gene's germline CDR1 is SEHNR and CDR2 FQNEAQ (reference sequence). The CDR3 sequence is 17 residues long. Trimming cost V 5 bases and J 8 bases; bases outside gene matches: 10. The DNA for the CDR3 is TGTGCCAGCAGCGACGGGACTAGCGGGGGGGTTTTGGGTACGCAGTATTTT. Its translation is CASSDGTSGGVLGTQYF.

V usage is TRBV7-2 and J usage is TRBJ2-7, with 7 nucleotides matching TRBD1. Germline V gives CDR1 SGHTA, CDR2 FQGNSA. This CDR3 contains 14 residues. Trimming took 6 bases from V and 4 from J; bases not matched to a gene: 9. CDR3 DNA: TGTGCCAGCAGGACCGGACAGGACCAATACGAGCAGTACTTC. Protein sequence: CASRTGQDQYEQYF. Drawing the rest from reference TRBV7-2 and TRBJ2-7, the complete variable domain is GAGVSQSPSNKVTEKGKDVELRCDPISGHTALYWYRQSLGQGLEFLIYFQGNSAPDKSGLPSDRFSAERTGGSVSTLTIQRTQQEDSAVYLCASRTGQDQYEQYFGPGTRLTVT.

The gene calls are TRBV6-1 and TRBJ2-5; 9 bases match TRBD2. Losses at the gene ends were 4 bases for V and 4 bases for J; bases not matched to a gene: 7. The CDR3 is made up of 15 amino acids. Germline CDR1 and CDR2: MNHNS and SASEGT. DNA of the CDR3: TGTGCCAGCAGTGTAGGGCGGGGGGGCCTAGAGACCCAGTACTTC. This gives the protein CASSVGRGGLETQYF.

This rearrangement joins TRBV7-8 to TRBJ1-5; a possible D gene is TRBD1 (5 bases). The V gene lost 0 bases and the J gene lost 4 bases, with 7 bases spanning the gap. There are 14 residues in the CDR3. CDR1 is SGHVS, CDR2 FQNEAQ, per germline. CDR3 nucleotide sequence: TGTGCCAGCAGCTTAGCAGGGGTAAATCAGCCCCAGCATTTT. Its protein is CASSLAGVNQPQHF.

The J gene is TRBJ2-1, the V gene TRBV20-1; no clear D. The V and J ends lost 1 base and 11 bases respectively, with 9 bases between them. This CDR3 spans 11 amino acids. Germline lookup yields CDR1 DFQATT and CDR2 SNEGSKA (reference sequence). CDR3 coding DNA: TGCAGTGCTAGAGGGCCAGAAAAGCAGTTCTTC. Amino acid sequence: CSARGPEKQFF.

The chain employs TRBV5-1 and TRBJ2-1, with 10 bases identical to TRBD2. The ends lost 0 bases at V and 4 bases at J; junction bases unmatched: 10. This CDR3 is 18 amino acids long. Germline CDR1 SGHRS, CDR2 YFSETQ. The CDR3 sequence: CASSLGIFQRGGYNEQFF. The CDR3 region has the DNA TGCGCCAGCAGCTTGGGCATCTTTCAGCGGGGGGGATACAATGAGCAGTTCTTC.

The chain employs TRBV21-1 and TRBJ1-1; TRBD1 was called by the table and not checked on the DNA. TRBV21-1 counts as a pseudogene. The CDR3 sequence is 14 residues long. DNA of the CDR3: TGTGCCAGCAGCACGACAGGGCCGAACACTGAAGCTTTCTTT. Translated: CASSTTGPNTEAFF.

This clone appeared a few times. The chain joins TRBV6-5 to TRBJ1-1; the match to TRBD1 covers 7 bases. V was clipped by 4 bases and J by 2 bases; unmatched bases: 4. The CDR3 totals 14 residues. Germline CDR1 and CDR2: MNHEY and SVGAGI. The CDR3 protein is CASSSYRGNTEAFF. The CDR3 region has the DNA TGTGCCAGCAGTTCGTACAGGGGAAACACTGAAGCTTTCTTT.

CDR3 protein: CASIKGARPESYGYTF. In DNA form, the CDR3 reads TGTGCCAGTATTAAGGGGGCCCGACCGGAATCTTATGGCTACACCTTC. The chain has TRBV19 and TRBJ1-2; 7 bases are a match to TRBD1. V shed 7 bases and J 5 bases; nucleotides not matched to a gene: 16. The CDR3 has 16 residues. CDR1 and CDR2 (germline): LNHDA, SQIVND (reference sequence).